This TCR beta chain was captured by sequencing in a study of cytomegalovirus exposure and HLA in healthy donors. The primer mix had 60 Vbeta and 13 Jbeta primers. Measured with immunoSEQ multiplex PCR; TCRdb has only the in-frame clones, and not every one. The repertoire holds some 120,000 clones, with approximately 78% as singletons. For this clone: At the DNA level, this CDR3 is encoded by other sequences in the same sample as well.

The germline gives CDR1 MNHEY, CDR2 SMNVEV (reference sequence). CDR3 length: 16 amino acids. The V and J ends lost 3 bases and 6 bases respectively, with 18 bases between them. Donors showed nominal health when sampled, although they likely had unrecorded immune exposures. This TCR came from a middle-aged woman in good health and CMV-seronegative. This sequence joins TRBV27 and TRBJ1-5; D is perhaps TRBD1 (6 bases). The sample was PBMCs. This CDR3 is CASSFTGQGSGQPQHF. CDR3 DNA sequence: TGTGCCAGCAGTTTTACCGGGCAGGGGAGCGGTCAGCCCCAGCATTTT.